This T cell receptor beta chain came from a study of T cell repertoires in cytomegalovirus infection (dated by TCRdb to between 2018 and 2020). About the full investigation: Donor HLA type was relevant to the analysis, as public TCR beta signatures indicated carriage of CMV infection together with the matching HLA type.

V gives up 0 bases and J gives up 5 bases, and the segment between their germline ends measures 2 bases. Looking up the germline V gene yields CDR1 SGHVS and CDR2 FQNEAQ. Inclusive of the bounding cysteine and phenylalanine, the CDR3 is 12 residues long. Here the CDR3 DNA is all that survives: 36 bases in frame from base 1. Overall study outcomes, separate from this receptor: In the ex vivo response, HLA-C-restricted CMV-specific TCR beta clonotypes were dominant, and in two of eight donors the single most frequent clonotype came from this HLA-C-restricted group. Cumulative frequency of public TCR beta family members discriminated carriers of CMV infection plus the relevant HLA type in this cohort and an independent roughly 330-donor cohort.

The sample was run on an Illumina HiSeq 1500. TCRdb trimmed public reads at Q25 via fastp, called clones via MiXCR and kept in-frame beta chains. When rows share a CDR3 protein, they turn into one entry using the most common DNA and genes. This sample gives 290,000 or so distinct CDR3 sequences in total; roughly a tenth of them show up just once. The ten largest account for around 2.5% of the sample. This clonotype has ten or more counts. Its antigen is currently not known. No much larger clonotype is one base removed from it; base qualities were not supplied. The rearranged segments are TRBV7-8 and TRBJ1-5; no confident D gene assignment can be made. The source is a human donor in good health (CMV status not recorded). Some clones in this sample may be carry-over from other donors' samples. Sequencing input: PBMCs. The DNA reads TGTGCCAGCAGCTTAGCGGATCAGCCCCAGCATTTT. It translates to CASSLADQPQHF.